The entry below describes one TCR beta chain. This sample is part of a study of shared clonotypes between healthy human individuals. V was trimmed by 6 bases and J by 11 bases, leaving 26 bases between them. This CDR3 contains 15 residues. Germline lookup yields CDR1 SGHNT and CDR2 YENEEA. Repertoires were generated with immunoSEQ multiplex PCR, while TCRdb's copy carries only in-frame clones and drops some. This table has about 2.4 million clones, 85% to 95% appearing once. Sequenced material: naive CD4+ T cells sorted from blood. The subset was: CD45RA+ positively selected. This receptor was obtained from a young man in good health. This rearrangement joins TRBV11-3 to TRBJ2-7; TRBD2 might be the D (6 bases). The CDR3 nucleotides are TGTGCCAGCAGGGGTATAGGGGACTCCTTCCTTCGAAAGTACTTC. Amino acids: CASRGIGDSFLRKYF.